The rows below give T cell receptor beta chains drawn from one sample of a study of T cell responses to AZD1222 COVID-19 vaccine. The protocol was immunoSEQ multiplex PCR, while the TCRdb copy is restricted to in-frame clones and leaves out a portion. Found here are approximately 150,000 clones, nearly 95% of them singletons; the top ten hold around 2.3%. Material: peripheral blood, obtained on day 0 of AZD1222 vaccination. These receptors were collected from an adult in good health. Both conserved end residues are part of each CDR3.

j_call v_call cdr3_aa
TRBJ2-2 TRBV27 CASSFGTGELFF
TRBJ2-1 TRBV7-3 CASRTPGLAGPGEQFF
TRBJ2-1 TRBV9 CASSAASGGFYNEQFF
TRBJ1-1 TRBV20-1 CSASTGEAEAFF
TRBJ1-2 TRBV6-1 CASSEALADGYTF
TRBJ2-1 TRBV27 CASSQTSFQFNEQFF
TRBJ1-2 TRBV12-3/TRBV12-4 CASSIRADYGYTF
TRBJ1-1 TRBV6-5 CASSYGRDRGNTEAFF
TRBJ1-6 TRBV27 CASSLDRGLGSPLHF
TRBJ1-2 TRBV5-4 CASSLRTDYGYTF
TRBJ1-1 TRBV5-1 CASSLLDRGAIAEAFF
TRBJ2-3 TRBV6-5 CASSTQGGTQYF
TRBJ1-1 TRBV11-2 CASSLDRGKNTEAFF
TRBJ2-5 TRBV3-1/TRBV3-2 CASRRQGAQETQYF
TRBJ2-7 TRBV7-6 CASSLAGPYEQYF
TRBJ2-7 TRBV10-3 CAISESRGGSYEQYF
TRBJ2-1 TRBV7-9 CASSSVWDSRREQFF